This T cell receptor beta chain appears in the sequencing data of a study of blood T cell repertoires in COVID-19. Study summary: Samples representing acute and convalescent COVID-19 were sourced from the United States, Italy and Spain. PBMCs, B-cell-depleted T cells, or T cells provided the cDNA or gDNA that made up the material.

V was trimmed by 8 bases and J by 3 bases, leaving 14 bases between them. Germline values: CDR1 SNHLY, CDR2 FYNNEI. The length of the CDR3 is 14 residues. Participant-given clinical history determined each cohort assignment. Sequencing was performed with immunoSEQ multiplex PCR; in TCRdb, only in-frame clones are kept and a portion is missing. This sample has 340,000 or so clones, with 80% to 90% found just once. This clonotype was sampled from a woman in her thirties or forties with acute COVID-19. This chain connects TRBV2 to TRBJ2-1, with no clear D. Sequenced: PBMCs or T cells enriched from blood (not recorded which). CDR3 sequence (DNA): TGTGCCAGCGAACAGAGCTCGAACTACAATGAGCAGTTCTTC. It encodes CASEQSSNYNEQFF.